These T cell receptor beta chains were read from a single sample in a study of blood T cell repertoires in COVID-19. Repertoires were generated with immunoSEQ multiplex PCR, while TCRdb's copy carries only in-frame clones and drops some. The sample has approximately 170,000 clones, under 95% seen once; the top ten hold approximately 5%. The sample taken for sequencing was peripheral blood. The source is a man younger than 30 with COVID-19, enrolled during active disease. Both conserved end residues are trimmed from each CDR3.

V gene	J gene	CDR3 protein
TRBV5-5	TRBJ2-1	ASSQWPGSSYNEQF
TRBV7-2	TRBJ2-1	ASSLNGGSNNEQF
TRBV7-6	TRBJ1-5	ASSLTPGSNQPQH
TRBV6-1	TRBJ2-2	ASSEAIGGGELF
TRBV3-1/TRBV3-2	TRBJ2-1	ASSQAGGAPYNEQF
TRBV19	TRBJ2-7	ASRGPGGHEQY
TRBV5-4	TRBJ2-7	ASSLEVAGKLEQY
TRBV27	TRBJ1-1	ASSSLPVDRLNTEAF
TRBV28	TRBJ2-7	ASTVGQGAYEQY
TRBV7-9	TRBJ2-5	ASSGHSGDVETQY
TRBV5-1	TRBJ1-2	ASSLELHSSYGYT
TRBV2	TRBJ1-4	ASSEVETEVPNEKLF
TRBV19	TRBJ2-2	ASTSFDAGELF
TRBV13	TRBJ2-7	ASSHGTATYEQY
TRBV7-9	TRBJ1-3	ASSLTDSSGNTIY
TRBV7-9	TRBJ1-1	ASSVLRGLNTEAF
TRBV4-3	TRBJ1-2	ASSQEWTGVDGYT
TRBV6-5	TRBJ2-3	ASSRLGRGPDTQY
TRBV2	TRBJ2-1	ASSEAGRPLSYNEQF
TRBV11-3	TRBJ2-7	ASSFRSDSMTYEQY
TRBV21-1	TRBJ2-7	ASSQRAGGSHEQY
TRBV5-5	TRBJ2-4	ASSRGTGFDIQY
TRBV9	TRBJ2-1	ASSPRGDLAGVHNEQF